This T cell receptor beta chain is drawn from a study of cytomegalovirus exposure and HLA in healthy donors. Study results and limitations: As was reported, the HLA-A and HLA-B alleles of most subjects were accurately predicted from TCR beta sequences. An assumption of roughly uniform sequencing depth across donors underlay the presence/absence analyses. A previous analysis found most TCR beta V segments productive roughly 87% or roughly 30% of the time. CMV serostatus was the sole immune exposure information available.

The CDR3 spans 18 residues. As concerns this clone: Its antigen is unidentified.

The primer mix had 60 Vbeta and 13 Jbeta primers. Sequenced by immunoSEQ multiplex PCR; TCRdb stores in-frame clones only, minus some. Of 130,000 or so clones listed, around 8.5% were seen once; the top ten hold 5.5%. The rearrangement links TRBV21-1 to TRBJ1-5; the table's TRBD1 call for D was not verified on the DNA. TRBV21-1 has pseudogene status. What was sequenced was PBMCs. The sequence was obtained from a man aged 35 to 55 in good health and CMV-seronegative. This CDR3 reads CASSNPQTTGQSNQPQHF. In DNA form, the CDR3 reads TGTGCCAGCAGCAACCCCCAGACGACAGGTCAGAGCAATCAGCCCCAGCATTTT.